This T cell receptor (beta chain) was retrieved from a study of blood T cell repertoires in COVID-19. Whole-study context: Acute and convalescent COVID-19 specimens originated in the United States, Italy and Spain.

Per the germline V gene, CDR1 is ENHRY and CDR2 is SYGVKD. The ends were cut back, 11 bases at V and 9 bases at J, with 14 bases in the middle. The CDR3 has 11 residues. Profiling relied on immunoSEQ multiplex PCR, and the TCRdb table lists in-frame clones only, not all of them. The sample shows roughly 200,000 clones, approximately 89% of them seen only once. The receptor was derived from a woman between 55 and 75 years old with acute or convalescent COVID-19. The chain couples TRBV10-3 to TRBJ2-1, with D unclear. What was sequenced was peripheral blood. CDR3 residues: CAVTTTGEQFF. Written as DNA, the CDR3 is TGTGCCGTTACCACGACGGGTGAGCAGTTCTTC.